The entry below gives a single T cell receptor beta chain sequence along with its context. The data stem from a study of blood T cell repertoires in COVID-19. Whole-study context: Samples taken during acute and convalescent COVID-19 were collected in the United States, Italy and Spain. T cells, B-cell-depleted T cells, or PBMCs supplied cDNA or gDNA.

V was trimmed by 3 bases and J by 7 bases, leaving 15 bases between them. Germline assignment: CDR1 KGHSH and CDR2 LQKENI. This CDR3 is 14 amino acids long. Source study methods: Estimates of nucleated cell counts were drawn from the amplification of reference gene primers. Profiling relied on immunoSEQ multiplex PCR, and the TCRdb table lists in-frame clones only, not all of them. The V and J calls and clone size come from that table; D and trimming were worked out from the DNA. This table has over 90,000 clones, more than 70% appearing once. V and J are TRBV18 and TRBJ1-1; a weak D match, TRBD1 (6 bases). Sequencing was carried out using peripheral blood. The sequence was obtained from an older woman with acute or convalescent COVID-19. CDR3 DNA sequence: TGTGCCAGCTCACCGACCCAGGGGAGCGGTGAAGCTTTCTTT. Translated, it gives CASSPTQGSGEAFF.